What follows are 3 T cell receptor beta chains derived from one specimen sequenced in a study of OX40 agonist ivuxolimab in advanced cancers. Sequencing used immunoSEQ multiplex PCR; TCRdb keeps in-frame clones, though not all of them. The sample yields fewer than 60,000 clones, around nine tenths seen once. The input for sequencing was CD4+ or CD8+ T cells sorted from blood, taken in a trial of the OX40 agonist ivuxolimab. All receptors come from an adult with an advanced solid tumor such as melanoma, head and neck, liver or kidney cancer.

The gene calls are TRBV14 and TRBJ1-2; TRBD1 is a possible D gene (5 bases). The V end lost 0 bases, the J end lost 4 bases, and 15 bases lay between the germline ends. Looked up from germline, CDR1 is SGHDN and CDR2 is FVKESK. The length of the CDR3 is 16 residues. The CDR3 DNA reads as TGTGCCAGCAGCCAAGATTGGGGGGATCGAAGCTATGGCTACACCTTC. As protein: CASSQDWGDRSYGYTF.

The chain is built from TRBV28 and TRBJ2-3, with 16 bases matching TRBD2. With V trimmed by 1 base and J by 0 bases, 7 bases remained unmatched. Germline CDR1 and CDR2: MDHEN and SYDVKM. This CDR3 comprises 20 residues. CDR3 sequence: CASSLLGTSGGAESTDTQYF. The CDR3 DNA is TGTGCCAGCAGTTTATTGGGGACTAGCGGGGGGGCTGAGAGCACAGATACGCAGTATTTT.

The genes are TRBV11-2 and TRBJ2-7, with D hard to call. V lost 0 bases and J 1 base, leaving 10 bases between the germline ends. The CDR3 length is 15 residues. Germline CDR1 SGHAT, CDR2 FQNNGV. The CDR3 DNA sequence: TGTGCCAGCAGCTTAGATCAGCGTTTGTCCTACGAGCAGTACTTC. This gives the protein CASSLDQRLSYEQYF.